The 21 T cell receptor beta chains presented below share a single source sample, sequenced in a study of breast tumors, draining lymph nodes, adjacent tissues. TCRdb called the multiplex PCR reads again in MiXCR, with one record for every CDR3 protein. This table has some 170,000 distinct CDR3 sequences, 25% to 40% appearing once. Axillary draining lymph nodes of breast cancer patients supplied the node samples. The sequenced material came from axillary lymph node tissue. The receptor source for this set is a female donor with breast cancer. Some clones in this sample may be carry-over from other donors' samples.

The V and J genes are TRBV20-1 and TRBJ1-5, with D uncertain. V lost 4 bases to trimming and J lost 6 bases, with 16 bases between them. The CDR3 is 14 residues long. Germline V CDR1 and CDR2: DFQATT, SNEGSKA (reference sequence). CDR3 sequence: CSAIPPGSSQPQHF. CDR3 in DNA: TGCAGTGCTATTCCCCCGGGGAGTAGTCAGCCCCAGCATTTT.

The V gene is TRBV7-4, the J gene TRBJ2-5; 9 nucleotides agree with TRBD2. CDR1 and CDR2 from the germline V gene are SGHVT and SQSDAQ. The trim removed 0 bases at V and 1 base at J, leaving 6 bases unmatched. The CDR3 loop spans 17 amino acids. As DNA, the CDR3 is TGTGCCAGCAGCTTAGCGAATCAGCGGGGGGTCCAAGAGACCCAGTACTTC. Protein product: CASSLANQRGVQETQYF.

This clonotype was found many times. The chain links TRBV5-8 to TRBJ2-7, with D tentatively TRBD1 (6 bases). CDR3 size: 12 residues. Germline CDR1 reads SGHTS; CDR2 reads YDEGEE. V was trimmed by 2 bases and J by 7 bases, leaving 10 bases between them. The CDR3 loop is CASSFGQTEQYF. The DNA of the CDR3 is TGTGCCAGCAGCTTCGGACAGACTGAGCAGTACTTC.

This chain connects TRBV12-3 or TRBV12-4 to TRBJ2-1; D is tentatively TRBD1 or TRBD2 (5 bases each). The CDR3 consists of 13 residues. V was cut by 6 bases and J by 5 bases, with 11 bases left in between. The CDR3 is CASRRVGDNEQFF. The CDR3 DNA follows: TGTGCCAGCAGGAGGGTAGGGGACAATGAGCAGTTCTTC.

This clonotype was picked up many times. This chain joins TRBV3-1 and TRBJ1-2, with a possible D match to TRBD1 (6 bases). The CDR3 has 16 residues. Deletions cut 3 bases from V and 5 bases from J, with 19 bases between. Germline CDR1 is LGHDT and CDR2 is YNNKEL (reference sequence). CDR3 amino acids: CASSQTLLGARYGYTF. The CDR3 DNA sequence: TGTGCCAGCAGCCAGACCTTATTGGGGGCACGGTATGGCTACACCTTC.

This clonotype showed up many times. The chain uses TRBV20-1 and TRBJ1-2, with a tentative D call TRBD1 (6 bases). The CDR3 is 13 amino acids. V shed 6 bases and J shed 2 bases, with 13 bases lying between them. Germline V gene lookup returns CDR1 DFQATT and CDR2 SNEGSKA (reference sequence). CDR3 DNA sequence: TGCAGTGCCTGGACAGAGCTAAACTATGGCTACACCTTC. Translation gives CSAWTELNYGYTF.

This clonotype was counted many times. This chain connects TRBV6-2 or TRBV6-3 to TRBJ2-7; TRBD2 aligns across 8 bases. From germline, CDR1 is MNHEY and CDR2 SVGEGT. J gave up 2 bases and V 6 bases, and 0 bases lay outside the gene matches. The CDR3 is 12 residues long. For the CDR3, the DNA is TGTGCCAGCAGCGGGAGGGCCTACGAGCAGTACTTC. Amino acids: CASSGRAYEQYF.

Of note for this clonotype: No DNA is shown, since the ends of the CDR3 on it are uncertain; the CDR3 is the one TCRdb lists. The chain couples TRBV7-8 to TRBJ2-7. The CDR3 is 19 amino acids long, termini counted. Germline CDR1 reads SGHVS; CDR2 reads FQNEAQ. CDR3 residues: CASSFYICSARGGSYEQYF.

A note on this clonotype: The junction departs from germline at one end; a sequencing error may be responsible. V and J are TRBV7-8 and TRBJ2-3, with D perhaps matching TRBD1 or TRBD2 (7 bases each). The CDR3 is 15 residues long. Germline CDR1 SGHVS, CDR2 FQNEAQ. The CDR3 nucleotides read TGTGCCGGCAGCCCCGGGGTGGGAGGGACAGATACACAGTATTTT. The encoded protein is CAGSPGVGGTDTQYF.

This clonotype was detected many times. This sequence joins TRBV5-1 and TRBJ2-3; the match to TRBD2 covers 11 bases. This CDR3 is built from 14 residues. Unmatched junction bases numbered 7, after V lost 6 bases and J lost 7 bases. Germline assignment: CDR1 SGHRS and CDR2 YFSETQ. DNA of the CDR3: TGCGCCAGCACTCTAGCGGGGGGCTCAAATACGCAGTATTTT. This gives the protein CASTLAGGSNTQYF. Variable domain in full (rest from reference TRBV5-1 and TRBJ2-3): KAGVTQTPRYLIKTRGQQVTLSCSPISGHRSVSWYQQTPGQGLQFLFEYFSETQRNKGNFPGRFSGRQFSNSRSEMNVSTLELGDSALYLCASTLAGGSNTQYFGPGTRLTVL.

Only one count was recorded for this clonotype. One end of the junction is discordant with germline, which a read error may explain. This chain uses TRBV5-1 with TRBJ2-1; 8 bases fit TRBD1. CDR1 and CDR2 (germline): SGHRS, YFSETQ. This CDR3 contains 13 residues. CDR3 in amino acids: CASSDEGQDGRAF. CDR3 DNA: TGCGCCAGCAGCGACGAGGGACAGGATGGCAGGGCCTTC. Full variable domain (remainder filled in from reference TRBV5-1 and TRBJ2-1): KAGVTQTPRYLIKTRGQQVTLSCSPISGHRSVSWYQQTPGQGLQFLFEYFSETQRNKGNFPGRFSGRQFSNSRSEMNVSTLELGDSALYLCASSDEGQDGRAFGPGTRLTVL.

This clonotype was seen at least ten times. The chain joins TRBV7-2 to TRBJ2-7; D is uncertain. CDR3 length: 15 amino acids. V was trimmed by 1 base and J by 0 bases, leaving 10 bases between them. Germline loops: CDR1 SGHTA, CDR2 FQGNSA. CDR3 DNA sequence: TGTGCCAGCAGCTTAGAATCGTTTAGCTCCTACGAGCAGTACTTC. Its protein product is CASSLESFSSYEQYF.

This clonotype was detected a few times. A junction end diverges from the germline sequence, so it may reflect a read error. This chain connects TRBV6-5 to TRBJ2-5; D is perhaps TRBD2 (5 bases). The CDR3 has 12 amino acids. Looked up from germline, CDR1 is MNHEY and CDR2 is SVGAGI. The CDR3 spells CASSPYGETQCF. CDR3 coding DNA: TGTGCCAGCAGCCCGTACGGGGAGACCCAGTGCTTC.

This clonotype was counted many times. This chain links TRBV24-1 with TRBJ2-1, with a tentative D call TRBD2 (6 bases). Germline V gene data show CDR1 as KGHDR and CDR2 as SFDVKD. V lost 8 bases, J lost 3 bases, and 16 bases lay in between. The CDR3 totals 15 residues. CDR3 in amino acids: CATKHREDHYNEQFF. The DNA for the CDR3 is TGTGCCACCAAACATAGGGAGGACCACTACAATGAGCAGTTCTTC.

This clonotype was seen ten or more times. The gene calls are TRBV9 and TRBJ2-5; D unclear. The germline V gene has CDR1 SGDLS and CDR2 YYNGEE. The CDR3 totals 14 residues. V was trimmed by 0 bases and J by 7 bases, leaving 13 bases between them. CDR3 protein: CASSVALAEGTQYF. As DNA, the CDR3 is TGTGCCAGCAGCGTAGCCCTGGCGGAAGGGACCCAGTACTTC.

This clonotype was counted between two and nine times. The V call is TRBV25-1, the J call TRBJ2-5; a possible D gene is TRBD1 (5 bases). The V gene's germline CDR1 is MGHDK and CDR2 SYGVNS. The CDR3 contains 14 residues. Deletions cut 1 base from V and 6 bases from J, with 12 bases between. CDR3 residues: CASSESRQSKTQYF. The CDR3 DNA follows: TGTGCCAGCAGTGAATCCCGACAGTCCAAGACCCAGTACTTC.

Here the CDR3 reads CSASSAWQGAKSPLHF. CDR3 DNA: TGCAGTGCTAGTTCTGCCTGGCAGGGGGCAAAATCACCCCTCCACTTT. The J gene is TRBJ1-6, the V gene TRBV20-1, with TRBD1 matching over 8 bases. With V trimmed by 3 bases and J by 10 bases, 14 bases remained unmatched. The germline CDR1 and CDR2 sequences are DFQATT and SNEGSKA (reference sequence). The CDR3 is 16 residues long.

This chain links TRBV7-3 with TRBJ2-1; 10 bases match TRBD2. Trimming removed 0 bases from V and 5 bases from J; junction bases left unmatched: 4. The CDR3 loop spans 16 amino acids. Germline CDR1 reads SGHTA; CDR2 reads FQGTGA. The CDR3 bases are TGTGCCAGCAGCTTAACTCTAGCGGGGGCCAACAATGAGCAGTTCTTC. It codes for CASSLTLAGANNEQFF.

Remarks on this clonotype: It may be a read error: a sequence one base away is much more abundant. The genes are TRBV28 and TRBJ1-2; D is unresolved. CDR3 size: 12 residues. Germline V gene sequence: CDR1 MDHEN, CDR2 SYDVKM. The V end was cut by 2 bases, the J end by 12 bases, with 13 bases between. The CDR3 region has the DNA TGTGCCAGCAGTTTAGCCCCGGAGGGCCACACCTTC. Residues: CASSLAPEGHTF.

Many counts were recorded for this clonotype. Its ends do not fully match the called genes, so a read error is possible. The chain is built from TRBV7-7 and TRBJ2-2; 8 positions match TRBD2. Germline V lookup: CDR1 SSHAT, CDR2 FNYEAQ (reference sequence). The CDR3 sequence is 19 residues long. The CDR3 sequence is CASSRNRGGRIRETGELFF. The CDR3 nucleotides read TGTGCTAGCAGCCGGAATCGGGGCGGGAGGATTCGGGAGACCGGGGAGCTGTTTTTT.

This clonotype came up many times. The chain recombines TRBV7-8 with TRBJ2-3; tentative D call: TRBD2 (5 bases). CDR3 length: 15 amino acids. V shed 5 bases and J shed 2 bases, with 14 bases lying between them. Germline loops: CDR1 SGHVS, CDR2 FQNEAQ. CDR3 coding DNA: TGTGCCAGCAGCCCCGACGAGCGGTACACAGATACGCAGTATTTT. Its protein product is CASSPDERYTDTQYF. Full variable domain (outside the CDR3, taken from reference TRBV7-8 and TRBJ2-3): GAGVSQSPRYKVAKRGQDVALRCDPISGHVSLFWYQQALGQGPEFLTYFQNEAQLDKSGLPSDRFFAERPEGSVSTLKIQRTQQEDSAVYLCASSPDERYTDTQYFGPGTRLTVL.